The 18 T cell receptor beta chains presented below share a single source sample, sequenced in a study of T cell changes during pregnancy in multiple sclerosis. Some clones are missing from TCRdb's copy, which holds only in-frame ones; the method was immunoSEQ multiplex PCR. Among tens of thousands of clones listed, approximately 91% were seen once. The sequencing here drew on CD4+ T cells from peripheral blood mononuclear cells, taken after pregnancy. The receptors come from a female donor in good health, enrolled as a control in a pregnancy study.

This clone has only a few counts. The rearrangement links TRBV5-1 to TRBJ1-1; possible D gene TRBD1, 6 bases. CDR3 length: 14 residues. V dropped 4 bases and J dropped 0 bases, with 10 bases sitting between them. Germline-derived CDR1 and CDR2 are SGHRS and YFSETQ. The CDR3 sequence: CASSHRVMNTEAFF. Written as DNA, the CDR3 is TGCGCCAGCAGCCACAGGGTGATGAACACTGAAGCTTTCTTT.

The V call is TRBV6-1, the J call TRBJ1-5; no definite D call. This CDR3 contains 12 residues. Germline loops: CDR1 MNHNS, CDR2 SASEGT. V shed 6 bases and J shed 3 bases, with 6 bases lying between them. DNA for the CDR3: TGTGCCAGCAGAACAGTCAATCAGCCCCAGCATTTT. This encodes CASRTVNQPQHF.

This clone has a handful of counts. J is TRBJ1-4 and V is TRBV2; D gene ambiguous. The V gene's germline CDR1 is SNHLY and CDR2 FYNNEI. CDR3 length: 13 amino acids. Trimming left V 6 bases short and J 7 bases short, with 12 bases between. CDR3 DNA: TGTGCCAGCAGGCCGTTCTCGGGTGAAAAACTGTTTTTT. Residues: CASRPFSGEKLFF. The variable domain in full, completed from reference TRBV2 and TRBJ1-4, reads EPEVTQTPSHQVTQMGQEVILRCVPISNHLYFYWYRQILGQKVEFLVSFYNNEISEKSEIFDDQFSVERPDGSNFTLKIRSTKLEDSAMYFCASRPFSGEKLFFGSGTQLSVL.

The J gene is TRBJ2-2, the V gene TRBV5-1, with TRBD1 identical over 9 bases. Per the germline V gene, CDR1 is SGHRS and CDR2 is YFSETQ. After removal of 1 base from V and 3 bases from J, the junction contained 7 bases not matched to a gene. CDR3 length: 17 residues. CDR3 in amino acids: CASSLSSDRGHTGELFF. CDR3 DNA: TGCGCCAGCAGCTTGTCCTCGGACAGGGGCCACACCGGGGAGCTGTTTTTT. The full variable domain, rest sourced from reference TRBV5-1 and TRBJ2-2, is KAGVTQTPRYLIKTRGQQVTLSCSPISGHRSVSWYQQTPGQGLQFLFEYFSETQRNKGNFPGRFSGRQFSNSRSEMNVSTLELGDSALYLCASSLSSDRGHTGELFFGEGSRLTVL.

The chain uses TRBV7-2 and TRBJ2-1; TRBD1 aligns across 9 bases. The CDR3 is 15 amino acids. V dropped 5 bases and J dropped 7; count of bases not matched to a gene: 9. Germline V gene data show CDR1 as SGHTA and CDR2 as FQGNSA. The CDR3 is CASSIAVTGGNEQFF. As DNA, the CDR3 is TGTGCCAGCAGCATCGCGGTGACAGGGGGTAATGAGCAGTTCTTC.

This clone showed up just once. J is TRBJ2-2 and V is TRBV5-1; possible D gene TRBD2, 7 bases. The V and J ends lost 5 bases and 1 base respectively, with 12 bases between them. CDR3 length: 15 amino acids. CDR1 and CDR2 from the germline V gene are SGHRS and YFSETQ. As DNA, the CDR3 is TGCGCCAGCAGTTGGGGGGGCCAGAACACCGGGGAGCTGTTTTTT. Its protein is CASSWGGQNTGELFF.

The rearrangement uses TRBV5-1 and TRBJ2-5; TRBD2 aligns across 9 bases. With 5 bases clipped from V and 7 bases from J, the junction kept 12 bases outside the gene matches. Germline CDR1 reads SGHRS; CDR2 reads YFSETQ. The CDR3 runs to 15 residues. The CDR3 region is CASRSSGAAPRTQYF. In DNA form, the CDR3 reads TGCGCCAGCAGGTCTAGCGGGGCCGCCCCAAGGACCCAGTACTTC.

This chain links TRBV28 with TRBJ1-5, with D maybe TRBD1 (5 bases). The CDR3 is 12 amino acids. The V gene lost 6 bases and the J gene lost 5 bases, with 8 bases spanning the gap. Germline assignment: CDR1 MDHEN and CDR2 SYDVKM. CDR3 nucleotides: TGTGCCAGCAGAGTACAGGATCAGCCCCAGCATTTT. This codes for CASRVQDQPQHF.

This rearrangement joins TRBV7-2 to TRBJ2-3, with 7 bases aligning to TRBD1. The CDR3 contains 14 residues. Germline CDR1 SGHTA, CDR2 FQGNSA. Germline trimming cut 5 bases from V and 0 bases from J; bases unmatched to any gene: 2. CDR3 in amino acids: CASSRGQSTDTQYF. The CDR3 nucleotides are TGTGCCAGCAGCCGGGGACAGAGCACAGATACGCAGTATTTT.

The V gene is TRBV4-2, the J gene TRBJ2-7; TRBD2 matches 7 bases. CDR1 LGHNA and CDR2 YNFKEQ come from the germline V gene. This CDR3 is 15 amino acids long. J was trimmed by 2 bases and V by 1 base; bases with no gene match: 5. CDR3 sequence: CASSQVSGATYEQYF. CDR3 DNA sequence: TGTGCCAGCAGCCAAGTAAGCGGGGCCACCTACGAGCAGTACTTC.

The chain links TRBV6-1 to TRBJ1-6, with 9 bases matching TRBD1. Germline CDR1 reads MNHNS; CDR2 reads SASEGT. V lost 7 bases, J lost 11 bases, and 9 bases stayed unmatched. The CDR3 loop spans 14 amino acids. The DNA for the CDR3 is TGTGCCAGCACCCCGACAGGGGGTAGGGCACCCCTCCACTTT. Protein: CASTPTGGRAPLHF.

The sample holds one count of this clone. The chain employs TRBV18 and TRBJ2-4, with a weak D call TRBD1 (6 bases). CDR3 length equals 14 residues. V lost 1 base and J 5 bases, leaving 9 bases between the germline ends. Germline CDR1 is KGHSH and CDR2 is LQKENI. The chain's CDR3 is CASSPQQGQNIQYF. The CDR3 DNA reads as TGTGCCAGCTCACCACAACAGGGCCAAAACATTCAGTACTTC.

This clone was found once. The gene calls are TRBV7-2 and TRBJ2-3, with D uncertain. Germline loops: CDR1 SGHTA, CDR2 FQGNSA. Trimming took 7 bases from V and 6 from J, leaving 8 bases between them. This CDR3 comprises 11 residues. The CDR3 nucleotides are TGTGCCAGCACCCCAACTGATACGCAGTATTTT. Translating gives CASTPTDTQYF.

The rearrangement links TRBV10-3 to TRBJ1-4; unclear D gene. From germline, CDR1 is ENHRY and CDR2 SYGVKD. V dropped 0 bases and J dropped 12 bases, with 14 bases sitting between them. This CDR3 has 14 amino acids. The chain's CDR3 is CAISESSPGRELFF. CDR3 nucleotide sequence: TGTGCCATCAGTGAGTCTTCCCCGGGAAGGGAACTGTTTTTT.

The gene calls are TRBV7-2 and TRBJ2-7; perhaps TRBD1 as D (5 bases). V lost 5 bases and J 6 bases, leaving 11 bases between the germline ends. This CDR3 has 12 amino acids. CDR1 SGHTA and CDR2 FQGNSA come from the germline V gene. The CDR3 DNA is TGTGCCAGCAGCGTCCAGGGCCTCGAGCAGTACTTC. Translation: CASSVQGLEQYF.

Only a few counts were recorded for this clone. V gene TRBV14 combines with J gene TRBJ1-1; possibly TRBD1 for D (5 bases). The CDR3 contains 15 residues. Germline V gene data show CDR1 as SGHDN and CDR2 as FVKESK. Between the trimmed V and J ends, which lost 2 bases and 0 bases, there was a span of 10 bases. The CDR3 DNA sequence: TGTGCCAGCAGCCAACAGGGAGGGATGAACACTGAAGCTTTCTTT. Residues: CASSQQGGMNTEAFF. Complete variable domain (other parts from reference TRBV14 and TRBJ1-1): EAGVTQFPSHSVIEKGQTVTLRCDPISGHDNLYWYRRVMGKEIKFLLHFVKESKQDESGMPNNRFLAERTGGTYSTLKVQPAELEDSGVYFCASSQQGGMNTEAFFGQGTRLTVV.

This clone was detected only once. CDR3 loop: CALRMRTGELFF. DNA for the CDR3: TGTGCTTTACGGATGCGGACCGGGGAGCTGTTTTTT. The chain joins TRBV6-6 to TRBJ2-2; D is uncertain. This CDR3 contains 12 residues. Germline CDR1 MNHNY, CDR2 SVGAGI (reference sequence).

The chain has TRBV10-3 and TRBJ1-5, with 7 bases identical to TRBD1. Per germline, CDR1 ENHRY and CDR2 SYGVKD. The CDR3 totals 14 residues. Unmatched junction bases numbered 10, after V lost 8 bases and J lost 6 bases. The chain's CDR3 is CAIPDRNRSQPQHF. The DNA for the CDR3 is TGTGCCATCCCGGACAGGAATAGGAGTCAGCCCCAGCATTTT.